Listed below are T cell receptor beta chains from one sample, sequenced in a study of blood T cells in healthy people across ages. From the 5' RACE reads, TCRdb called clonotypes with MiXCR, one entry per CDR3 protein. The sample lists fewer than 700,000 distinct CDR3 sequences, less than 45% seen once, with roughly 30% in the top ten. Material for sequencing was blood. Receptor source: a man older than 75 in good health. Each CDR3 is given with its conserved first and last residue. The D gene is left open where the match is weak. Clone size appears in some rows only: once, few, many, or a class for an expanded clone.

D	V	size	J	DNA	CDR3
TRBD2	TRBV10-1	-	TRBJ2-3	TGCGCCAGCAGTGCCCGCGGCGGGCGGGAGGGAGATACGCAGTATTTT	CASSARGGREGDTQYF
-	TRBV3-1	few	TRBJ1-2	TGTGCCAGCAGCCCTAATTTACGGACAGAAACCTATGGCTACACCTTC	CASSPNLRTETYGYTF
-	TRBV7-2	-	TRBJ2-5	TGTGCCAGCACCAACTTTGAGTTAGAGACCCAGTACTTC	CASTNFELETQYF
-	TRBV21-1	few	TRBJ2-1	TGTGCCAGCAGCCGCAGGGTAGTGGACAATGAGCAGTTCTTC	CASSRRVVDNEQFF
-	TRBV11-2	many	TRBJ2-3	TGTGCCAGCAGCTTAGCCAATAGAGATACGCAGTATTTT	CASSLANRDTQYF
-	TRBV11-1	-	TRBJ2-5	TGTGCCAGCAGCTTATCACTACCCCAGACCCAGTACTTC	CASSLSLPQTQYF
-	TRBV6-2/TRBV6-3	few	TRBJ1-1	TGTGCCAGCAGTTACAACCGGGGCCCGGGCACTGAAGCTTTCTTT	CASSYNRGPGTEAFF
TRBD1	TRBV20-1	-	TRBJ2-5	TGCAGTGCCCAGGACAGGGGCTTTCCCACCAGGGGCGAGACCCAGTACTTC	CSAQDRGFPTRGETQYF
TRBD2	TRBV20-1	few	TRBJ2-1	TGCAGTGCCTACAGCGGGGGGGTCTACAATGAGCAGTTCTTC	CSAYSGGVYNEQFF
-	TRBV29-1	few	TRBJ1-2	TGCAGCGTGAAAACTACCCCTTCGAGGGGATATGGCTACACCTTC	CSVKTTPSRGYGYTF
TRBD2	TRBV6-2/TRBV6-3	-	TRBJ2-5	TGTGCCAGCAGTTACTCGCGGGCTAGCGGGGGGTCGCAAGAGACCCAGTACTTC	CASSYSRASGGSQETQYF
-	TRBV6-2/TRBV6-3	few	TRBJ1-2	TGTGCCAGCAGTTACCCGCAAGCCACCCGGGACAACTTATATGGCTACACCTTC	CASSYPQATRDNLYGYTF
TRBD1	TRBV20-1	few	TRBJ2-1	TGCAGTGCTCCACTATGGGACAGGGGATACAATGAGCAGTTCTTC	CSAPLWDRGYNEQFF
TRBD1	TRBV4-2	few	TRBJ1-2	TGTGCCAGCAGCCAAGATGAGGGGGCGGCCTATGGCTACACCTTC	CASSQDEGAAYGYTF
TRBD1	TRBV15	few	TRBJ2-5	TGTGCCACCAGCACCCCAAGGGGGCAGGCTTTGGTAGAGACCCAGTACTTC	CATSTPRGQALVETQYF
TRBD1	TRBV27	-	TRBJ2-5	TGTGCCGGCAGTCCATACCGACAGGGGATCGAGACCCAGTACTTC	CAGSPYRQGIETQYF
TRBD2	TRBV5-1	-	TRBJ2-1	TGCGCCAGCAGCTTCGGCGGGAGCAATGAGCAGTTCTTC	CASSFGGSNEQFF
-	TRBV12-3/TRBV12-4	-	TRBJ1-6	TGTGCCAGCAGTTTGTCTGGGGGCCCCTATAATTCACCCCTCCACTTT	CASSLSGGPYNSPLHF
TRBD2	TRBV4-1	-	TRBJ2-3	TGCGCCAGCAGCCATCTGAGGACTAGCGCTCCTGTTGTCCGGAAAGATACGCAGTATTTT	CASSHLRTSAPVVRKDTQYF
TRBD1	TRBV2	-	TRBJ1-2	TGTGCCAGCAGGACCGTGACAGGGAGTGGCTACACCTTC	CASRTVTGSGYTF
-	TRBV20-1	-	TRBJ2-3	TGCAGTGCGGATACTAGCACAGATACGCAGTATTTT	CSADTSTDTQYF
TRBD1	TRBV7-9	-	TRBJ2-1	TGTGCCAGCAGCTTAACGGGACAGGGGGCAGTGAATGAGCAGTTCTTC	CASSLTGQGAVNEQFF
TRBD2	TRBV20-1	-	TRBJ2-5	TGCAGTGCTAGGGTCCTAGCGGGGGGCATGAGAGAGACCCAGTACTTC	CSARVLAGGMRETQYF
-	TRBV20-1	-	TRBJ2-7	TGCAGTGCTCAAGGAATCCGGGACCCAAGCTCCTACGAGCAGTACTTC	CSAQGIRDPSSYEQYF
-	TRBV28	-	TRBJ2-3	TGTGCCAGCAGGCCCGGGGGTAACACAGATACGCGGTATTTT	CASRPGGNTDTRYF
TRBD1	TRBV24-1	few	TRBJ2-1	TGTGCCACCAGAGCAGGGGGTGTTTACAATGAGCAGTTCTTC	CATRAGGVYNEQFF
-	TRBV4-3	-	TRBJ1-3	TGCGCCAGCAGCCAAGAGGGGCGAGCAGCCTCTGGAAACACCATATATTTT	CASSQEGRAASGNTIYF
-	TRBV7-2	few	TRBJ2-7	TGTGCCAGCAGCCTACGGACCTCGCTCGGCGAGCAGTACTTC	CASSLRTSLGEQYF
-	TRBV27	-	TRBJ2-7	TGTGCCAGCAGTTTAAGGCCGACCCCGGGCGAGCAGTACTTC	CASSLRPTPGEQYF
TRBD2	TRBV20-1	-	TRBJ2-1	TGCAGTGCTAATGCCGGGACTAGCGTTTACAATGAGCAGTTCTTC	CSANAGTSVYNEQFF
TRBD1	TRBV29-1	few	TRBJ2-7	TGCAGCGGCAGGACAGGGGGTTACAATGAGCAGTACTTC	CSGRTGGYNEQYF
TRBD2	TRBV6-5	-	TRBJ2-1	TGTGCCAGCAGTTACTATCGGACTAGCGGAGCTAACAATGAGCAGTTCTTC	CASSYYRTSGANNEQFF
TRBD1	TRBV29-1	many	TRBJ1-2	TGCAGCGTTGATGGGGGACAGAGAAGCTATGGCTACACCTTC	CSVDGGQRSYGYTF
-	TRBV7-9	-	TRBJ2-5	TGTGCCAGCAGAGGGAGTAGAAGTGGTGGCCAAGAGACCCAGTACTTC	CASRGSRSGGQETQYF
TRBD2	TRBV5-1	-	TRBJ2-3	TGCGCCAGCAGCTCGGAAAGGACTAGCGGGACGGCAGATGCGCAGTATTTT	CASSSERTSGTADAQYF
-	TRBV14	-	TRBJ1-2	TGTGCCAGCAGCCAAGATTACCGGATTGGCTACACCTTC	CASSQDYRIGYTF
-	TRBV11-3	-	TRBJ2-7	TGTGCCAGCAGCCCAGGAATAGGGCTCGAGCAGTACTTC	CASSPGIGLEQYF
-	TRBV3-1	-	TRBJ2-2	TGTGCCAGCAGCCAAGGGTTGGTAGCCGGGGAGCTGTTTTTT	CASSQGLVAGELFF
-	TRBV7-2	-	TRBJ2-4	TGTGCCAGCAGCTTAGACGCAGGGGTAGCCAAAAACATTCAGTACTTC	CASSLDAGVAKNIQYF
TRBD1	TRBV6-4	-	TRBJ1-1	TGTGCCAGCAGTGGCACAGGGGGAGCCACTGAAGCTTTCTTT	CASSGTGGATEAFF
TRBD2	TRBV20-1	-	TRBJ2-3	TGCAGTGCTGGAGCGGGGGCCACAGATACGCAGTATTTT	CSAGAGATDTQYF
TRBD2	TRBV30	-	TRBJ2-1	TGTGCCTGGACCCGAGGGACTAGGGCCCGAGGGGAGCAGTTCTTC	CAWTRGTRARGEQFF
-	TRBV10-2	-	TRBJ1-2	TGCGCCAGCAGTGAGCTAAGGGGGTCCGGTCGATTCTATGGCTACACCTTC	CASSELRGSGRFYGYTF
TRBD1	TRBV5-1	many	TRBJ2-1	TGTGCCAGCAGCTCCGGACAGGGAAACTACAATGAGCAGTTCTTC	CASSSGQGNYNEQFF
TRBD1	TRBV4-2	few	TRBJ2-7	TGTGCCAGCAGCCAAGATCCGGGGACAGCTCGCTACGAGCAGTACTTC	CASSQDPGTARYEQYF
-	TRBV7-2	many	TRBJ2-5	TGTGCCAGCAGCTTAGGACTGCAAGAGGCCCAGTACTTC	CASSLGLQEAQYF
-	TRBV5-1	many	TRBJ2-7	TGCGCCTGTAGGGGGGACGTCTTGAACGAGCAGTACTTC	CACRGDVLNEQYF
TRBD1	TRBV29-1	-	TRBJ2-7	TGCAGCGTGGGGGGGGGGACAGGGGTCTACGAGCAGTACTTC	CSVGGGTGVYEQYF
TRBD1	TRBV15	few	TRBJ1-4	TGTGCCACCAGCAGAATAAGGACAGGGAGAGGGGAAAAACTGTTTTTT	CATSRIRTGRGEKLFF